What follows describes a single TCR beta chain. Its antigen is as yet unknown. The protocol was immunoSEQ multiplex PCR, while the TCRdb copy is restricted to in-frame clones and leaves out a portion. The table records approximately 400,000 clones, 95% to 97% of them present only once. The data stem from a study of shared clonotypes between healthy human individuals. Study conclusions and caveats: For naive CD4 cells, roughly 5% of clonotypes were shared across a handful of donors. Some clonotypes were shared by all four sorted-subset donors, while others were not shared. The non-shared ones had lower generation probabilities than the shared ones.

The CDR3 is 14 amino acids. V was cut by 0 bases and J by 4 bases, with 9 bases left in between. CDR1 and CDR2 from the germline V gene are SGHTA and FQGNSA. Material: memory CD8+ T cells sorted from blood. Regarding subset: CD45RO+ cells pooled with CCR7-negative TemRA cells. The V gene is TRBV7-2, the J gene TRBJ1-2; D is undetermined. The origin of this receptor is a man younger than 40 in good health. The chain's CDR3 is CASSLAADTYGYTF. CDR3 sequence (DNA): TGTGCCAGCAGCTTAGCAGCGGATACCTATGGCTACACCTTC. Full variable domain (rest looked up from reference TRBV7-2 and TRBJ1-2): GAGVSQSPSNKVTEKGKDVELRCDPISGHTALYWYRQSLGQGLEFLIYFQGNSAPDKSGLPSDRFSAERTGGSVSTLTIQRTQQEDSAVYLCASSLAADTYGYTFGSGTRLTVV.